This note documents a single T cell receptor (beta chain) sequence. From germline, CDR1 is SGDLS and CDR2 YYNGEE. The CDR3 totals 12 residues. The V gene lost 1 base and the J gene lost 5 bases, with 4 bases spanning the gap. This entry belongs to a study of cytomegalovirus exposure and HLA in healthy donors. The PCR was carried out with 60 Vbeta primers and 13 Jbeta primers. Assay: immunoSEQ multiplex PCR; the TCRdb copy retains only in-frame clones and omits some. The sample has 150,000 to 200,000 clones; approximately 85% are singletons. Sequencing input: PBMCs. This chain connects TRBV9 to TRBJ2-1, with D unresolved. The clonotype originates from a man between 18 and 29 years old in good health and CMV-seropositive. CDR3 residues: CASSVSDNEQFF. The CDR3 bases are TGTGCCAGCAGCGTATCTGACAATGAGCAGTTCTTC.